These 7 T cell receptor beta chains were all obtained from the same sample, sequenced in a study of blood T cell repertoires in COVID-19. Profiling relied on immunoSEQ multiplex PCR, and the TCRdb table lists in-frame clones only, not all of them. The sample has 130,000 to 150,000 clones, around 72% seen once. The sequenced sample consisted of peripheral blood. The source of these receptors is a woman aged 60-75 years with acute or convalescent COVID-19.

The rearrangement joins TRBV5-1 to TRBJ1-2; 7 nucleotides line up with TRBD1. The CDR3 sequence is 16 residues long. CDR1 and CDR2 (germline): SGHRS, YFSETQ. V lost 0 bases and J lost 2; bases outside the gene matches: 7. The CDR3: CASSLEVRTGNYGYTF. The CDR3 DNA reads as TGCGCCAGCAGCTTGGAGGTAAGGACAGGCAACTATGGCTACACCTTC.

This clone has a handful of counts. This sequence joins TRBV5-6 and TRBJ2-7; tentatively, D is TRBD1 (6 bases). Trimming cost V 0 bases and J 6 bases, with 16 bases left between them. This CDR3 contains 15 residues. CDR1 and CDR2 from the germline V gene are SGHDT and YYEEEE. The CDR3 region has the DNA TGTGCCAGCAGCTTGGAGACAGGCGTTCCACTCGAGCAGTACTTC. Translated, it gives CASSLETGVPLEQYF.

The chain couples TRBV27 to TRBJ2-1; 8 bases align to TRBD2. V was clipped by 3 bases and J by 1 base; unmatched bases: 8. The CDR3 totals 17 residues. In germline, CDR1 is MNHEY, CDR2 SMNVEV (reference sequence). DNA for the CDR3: TGTGCCAGCAGTTTGCAAATCCGGGGGGGTTCCTACAATGAGCAGTTCTTC. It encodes CASSLQIRGGSYNEQFF.

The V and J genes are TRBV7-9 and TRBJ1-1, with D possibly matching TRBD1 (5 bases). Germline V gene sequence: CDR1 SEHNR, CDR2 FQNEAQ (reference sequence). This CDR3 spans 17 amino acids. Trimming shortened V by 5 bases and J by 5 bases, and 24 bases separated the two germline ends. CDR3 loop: CASSPRSQGIRSTEAFF. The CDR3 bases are TGTGCCAGCAGCCCAAGGAGTCAGGGTATTCGTTCTACTGAAGCTTTCTTT. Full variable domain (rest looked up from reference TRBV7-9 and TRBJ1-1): DTGVSQNPRHKITKRGQNVTFRCDPISEHNRLYWYRQTLGQGPEFLTYFQNEAQLEKSRLLSDRFSAERPKGSFSTLEIQRTEQGDSAMYLCASSPRSQGIRSTEAFFGQGTRLTVV.

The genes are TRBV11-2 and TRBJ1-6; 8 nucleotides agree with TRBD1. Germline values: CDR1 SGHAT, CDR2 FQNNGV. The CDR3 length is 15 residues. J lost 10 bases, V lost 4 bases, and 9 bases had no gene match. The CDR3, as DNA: TGTGCCAGCAGCTCCCCCGACAGGGGCCGATCACCCCTCCACTTT. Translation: CASSSPDRGRSPLHF.

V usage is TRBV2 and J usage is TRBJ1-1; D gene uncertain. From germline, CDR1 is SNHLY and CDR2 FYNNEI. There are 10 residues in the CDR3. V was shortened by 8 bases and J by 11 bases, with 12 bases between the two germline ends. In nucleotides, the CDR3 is TGTGCCAGCGTCCGGGAAATGGCTTTCTTT. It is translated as CASVREMAFF. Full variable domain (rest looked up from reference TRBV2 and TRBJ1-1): EPEVTQTPSHQVTQMGQEVILRCVPISNHLYFYWYRQILGQKVEFLVSFYNNEISEKSEIFDDQFSVERPDGSNFTLKIRSTKLEDSAMYFCASVREMAFFGQGTRLTVV.

The CDR3 here is CAWSRGTSYNEQFF. CDR3 nucleotide sequence: TGTGCCTGGAGTAGGGGGACTAGCTACAATGAGCAGTTCTTC. This sequence joins TRBV30 and TRBJ2-1; TRBD2 aligns across 8 bases. Germline CDR1 and CDR2: GTSNPN and SVGIG (reference sequence). The CDR3 consists of 14 residues. Losses at the gene ends were 2 bases for V and 3 bases for J; bases not matched to a gene: 3.